A single sample is the source of the 22 T cell receptor beta chains below, sequenced in a study of CD8 T cells in Susac syndrome. With random hexamers, 0.5 to 1 ug RNA was reverse transcribed. TCRdb re-derived calls from the immunoSEQ multiplex PCR reads in MiXCR, one entry per CDR3 protein. The data contain about 69,000 distinct CDR3 sequences, approximately 95% of them seen just once; the ten biggest clones take up approximately 0.25%. The specimen was CD8+ T cells from PBMCs. These receptors were taken from a human donor in good health.

The chain carries TRBV19 and TRBJ1-4, with D perhaps TRBD1 (6 bases). The CDR3 loop spans 16 amino acids. V shed 6 bases and J shed 7 bases, with 21 bases lying between them. Germline V gene data show CDR1 as LNHDA and CDR2 as SQIVND (reference sequence). The CDR3 reads CASSITLWGQSEKLFF. CDR3 nucleotides: TGTGCCAGTAGCATCACCTTGTGGGGGCAGAGTGAAAAACTGTTTTTT.

The chain recombines TRBV4-3 with TRBJ2-1; the D gene is possibly TRBD2 (5 bases). CDR3 size: 14 residues. V was pared by 4 bases and J by 4 bases, with 11 bases between. The germline gives CDR1 LGHNA, CDR2 YSLEER. The CDR3 region has the DNA TGCGCCAGCAGCCCATGGACGGGATACAATGAGCAGTTCTTC. This codes for CASSPWTGYNEQFF.

The genes are TRBV5-6 and TRBJ1-2, with unresolved D. This CDR3 has 14 residues. The V gene's germline CDR1 is SGHDT and CDR2 YYEEEE. Trimming stripped 3 bases from V and 4 bases from J, with 13 bases between. The CDR3 region is CASSSAGSIYGYTF. CDR3 in DNA: TGTGCCAGCAGCTCGGCCGGGTCGATCTATGGCTACACCTTC.

This chain joins TRBV30 and TRBJ1-5; maybe TRBD1 (6 bases). The CDR3 is 13 amino acids. Germline lookup yields CDR1 GTSNPN and CDR2 SVGIG (reference sequence). V was shortened by 5 bases and J by 2 bases, with 10 bases between the two germline ends. DNA of the CDR3: TGTGCCTGGTCTTCAGGGGGCAATCAGCCCCAGCATTTT. Its translation: CAWSSGGNQPQHF.

The gene calls are TRBV5-1 and TRBJ2-3; D is uncertain. The CDR3 extends over 12 amino acids. V lost 2 bases and J 2 bases, leaving 3 bases between the germline ends. The germline CDR1 and CDR2 sequences are SGHRS and YFSETQ. The CDR3 nucleotides read TGCGCCAGCAGCTTTAACACAGATACGCAGTATTTT. It specifies CASSFNTDTQYF.

V is TRBV9 and J is TRBJ1-2; D ambiguous. This CDR3 comprises 12 residues. Germline CDR1 is SGDLS and CDR2 is YYNGEE. V dropped 0 bases and J dropped 12 bases, with 12 bases sitting between them. CDR3 region: CASSVGKGPDTF. The CDR3, as DNA: TGTGCCAGCAGCGTAGGGAAAGGACCGGACACCTTC.

The table lists this clonotype with a few counts. V and J are TRBV13 and TRBJ2-4; possibly TRBD1 for D (7 bases). Germline V lookup: CDR1 PRHDT, CDR2 FYEKMQ (reference sequence). V gave up 5 bases and J gave up 8 bases, with 16 bases separating them. The CDR3 totals 14 residues. The CDR3: CASSTSTGRHIQYF. The CDR3 DNA reads as TGTGCCAGCAGCACCTCGACAGGGAGGCACATTCAGTACTTC.

This chain links TRBV28 with TRBJ2-7, with 7 nucleotides matching TRBD2. The CDR3 sequence is 13 residues long. The junction had 8 bases not matched to a gene; V was cut back by 5 bases and J by 7 bases. The germline V gene has CDR1 MDHEN and CDR2 SYDVKM. In DNA form, the CDR3 reads TGTGCCAGCAGTCCGGGACTCGGGAGGGAGCAGTACGTC. Protein sequence: CASSPGLGREQYV.

The count of this clonotype is one. The J gene is TRBJ1-2, the V gene TRBV20-1; TRBD1 matches at 8 bases. CDR3 length: 15 amino acids. V dropped 5 bases and J dropped 4; count of bases not matched to a gene: 12. CDR1 and CDR2 from the germline V gene are DFQATT and SNEGSKA (reference sequence). The DNA of the CDR3 is TGCAGTGCTCCGGACAGGGCCCTCCTTCTCTATGGCTACACCTTC. Translated: CSAPDRALLLYGYTF.

The J gene is TRBJ2-7, the V gene TRBV5-4, with TRBD1 identical over 7 bases. CDR3 length: 13 residues. The trim removed 3 bases at V and 1 base at J, leaving 1 base unmatched. Germline-derived CDR1 and CDR2 are SGHNT and YYREEE (reference sequence). CDR3 nucleotides: TGTGCCAGCAGCTGGGGACAGTCCTACGAGCAGTACGTC. It codes for CASSWGQSYEQYV.

The genes are TRBV3-1 and TRBJ1-1; no clear D. The germline CDR1 and CDR2 sequences are LGHDT and YNNKEL (reference sequence). V was shortened by 0 bases and J by 1 base, with 6 bases between the two germline ends. The CDR3 loop spans 14 amino acids. The CDR3: CASSQDLQNTEAFF. The CDR3 region has the DNA TGTGCCAGCAGCCAAGATCTACAGAACACTGAAGCTTTCTTT. Based on the CDR3 plus reference TRBV3-1 and TRBJ1-1, the full variable domain is DTAVSQTPKYLVTQMGNDKSIKCEQNLGHDTMYWYKQDSKKFLKIMFSYNNKELIINETVPNRFSPKSPDKAHLNLHINSLELGDSAVYFCASSQDLQNTEAFFGQGTRLTVV.

The rearrangement joins TRBV4-1 to TRBJ2-7, with 8 bases identical to TRBD1. Unmatched junction bases numbered 4, after V lost 1 base and J lost 2 bases. The germline V gene has CDR1 MGHRA and CDR2 YSYEKL. The CDR3 is 15 residues long. CDR3 amino acids: CASSQGAGGTYEQYF. As DNA, the CDR3 is TGCGCCAGCAGCCAAGGGGCAGGGGGCACCTACGAGCAGTACTTC.

The chain couples TRBV29-1 to TRBJ2-3, with D possibly being TRBD1 (5 bases). The germline V gene has CDR1 SQVTM and CDR2 ANQGSEA. The CDR3 runs 13 residues. Trimming took off 6 bases at V and 3 bases at J, with 13 bases between the two ends. The CDR3 here is CSVEPDRTDTQYF. CDR3 in DNA: TGCAGCGTCGAACCAGACAGAACAGATACGCAGTATTTT.

The V gene is TRBV28, the J gene TRBJ2-3; TRBD2 matches 7 bases. Germline CDR1 reads MDHEN; CDR2 reads SYDVKM. V shed 3 bases, J shed 0 bases, and the junction held 15 bases outside the gene matches. The CDR3 has 19 amino acids. CDR3 nucleotides: TGTGCCAGCAGTTTCCCCCCCCTCCTAGCGGACTCTAGCACAGATACGCAGTATTTT. As protein: CASSFPPLLADSSTDTQYF.

The chain is built from TRBV30 and TRBJ2-1, with D perhaps matching TRBD2 (6 bases). The CDR3 length is 14 residues. Germline V gene lookup returns CDR1 GTSNPN and CDR2 SVGIG (reference sequence). V lost 5 bases to trimming and J lost 8 bases, with 19 bases between them. The CDR3, as DNA: TGTGCCTGGGGAAGAGGGACTGGCGGAGATGAGCAGTTCTTC. Protein: CAWGRGTGGDEQFF.

This chain uses TRBV15 with TRBJ2-3; TRBD2 might be the D (6 bases). Germline lookup yields CDR1 LNHNV and CDR2 YYDKDF (reference sequence). The CDR3 length is 15 residues. Trimming stripped 3 bases from V and 0 bases from J, with 10 bases between. The CDR3 sequence is CATSRGSGSTDTQYF. The CDR3 DNA sequence: TGTGCCACCAGCAGGGGTAGCGGTAGCACAGATACGCAGTATTTT. Full variable domain (rest looked up from reference TRBV15 and TRBJ2-3): DAMVIQNPRYQVTQFGKPVTLSCSQTLNHNVMYWYQQKSSQAPKLLFHYYDKDFNNEADTPDNFQSRRPNTSFCFLDIRSPGLGDTAMYLCATSRGSGSTDTQYFGPGTRLTVL.

The rearrangement links TRBV6-4 to TRBJ2-3, with 9 positions matching TRBD2. The CDR3 extends over 16 amino acids. Trimming cost V 2 bases and J 2 bases; bases outside gene matches: 5. Looked up from germline, CDR1 is MRHNA and CDR2 is SNTAGT. Here the CDR3 DNA reads TGTGCCAGCAGTGACACCCTAGCGGGGACCACAGATACGCAGTATTTT. Encoded protein: CASSDTLAGTTDTQYF.

V gene TRBV6-6 combines with J gene TRBJ2-7, with D tentatively TRBD2 (6 bases). This CDR3 is 13 amino acids long. Deletions cut 6 bases from V and 2 bases from J, with 11 bases between. Germline loops: CDR1 MNHNY, CDR2 SVGAGI (reference sequence). The CDR3 sequence: CASSTGSTYEQYV. CDR3 DNA: TGTGCCAGCAGCACCGGGAGTACCTACGAGCAGTACGTC.

J is TRBJ2-6 and V is TRBV7-9; TRBD1 agrees at 7 bases. Germline V gene lookup returns CDR1 SEHNR and CDR2 FQNEAQ (reference sequence). J was trimmed by 2 bases and V by 3 bases; bases with no gene match: 7. The CDR3 loop spans 17 amino acids. The chain's CDR3 is CASSFRQGTPGANVLTF. The DNA of the CDR3 is TGTGCCAGCAGCTTCCGACAGGGTACCCCTGGGGCCAACGTCCTGACTTTC.

The chain carries TRBV30 and TRBJ2-1, with TRBD2 matching over 14 bases. Trimming removed 5 bases from V and 6 bases from J; junction bases left unmatched: 6. Germline values: CDR1 GTSNPN, CDR2 SVGIG (reference sequence). The CDR3 runs 15 residues. In nucleotides, the CDR3 is TGTGCCTGGGAGTGGGGGACTAGCGGGGGCAATGAGCAGTTCTTC. Its protein product is CAWEWGTSGGNEQFF.

This chain links TRBV25-1 with TRBJ1-5; D uncertain. Trimming removed 2 bases at V and 6 bases at J, with 11 bases between. The CDR3 totals 14 residues. CDR1 is MGHDK, CDR2 SYGVNS, per germline. The CDR3 DNA reads TGTGCCAGCAGTGAAATAGGCCAAGTTCAGCCCCAGCATTTT. Its translation is CASSEIGQVQPQHF.

The chain recombines TRBV20-1 with TRBJ2-3; D call uncertain. The CDR3 runs 11 residues. V shed 5 bases and J shed 3 bases, with 6 bases lying between them. Germline V gives CDR1 DFQATT, CDR2 SNEGSKA (reference sequence). CDR3 region: CSAWRTDTQYF. DNA for the CDR3: TGCAGTGCTTGGCGGACAGATACGCAGTATTTT.